This entry is about one TCR beta chain. Its antigen remains unidentified. The record originates from a study of T-cell memory formation after mild COVID-19. About the study: Largely donor-specific TCR clusters were found.

TCRdb re-called the 5' RACE reads through MiXCR, storing one row per CDR3 protein. The table has 300,000 to 400,000 distinct CDR3 sequences, around 27% seen once. General observations from the study: Clones that contracted from day 15 to 85 were balanced CD4/CD8, while later expanders leaned CD4+. Clonal second-wave expansions that peaked on day 37 had unconfirmed SARS-CoV-2 specificity.

Trimming removed 1 base at V and 2 bases at J, with 9 bases between. CDR1 SGHTA and CDR2 FQGNSA come from the germline V gene. This CDR3 comprises 15 residues. This clonotype was sampled from an adult woman who had mild COVID-19 (a few samples of this study predate the infection). Cell type and time point are not known. The rearrangement uses TRBV7-2 and TRBJ1-5; D is uncertain. Sample: PBMCs or a T cell subset sorted from them (not recorded which). For the CDR3, the DNA is TGTGCCAGCAGCTTAGTGGACCGGGGCAATCAGCCCCAGCATTTT. Protein product: CASSLVDRGNQPQHF.